The 23 T cell receptor beta chains below were found in one sample sequenced in a study of response to subunit inactivated influenza vaccine. TCRdb re-called the RT-PCR reads with MiXCR, one entry per CDR3 protein. The sample lists more than 400,000 distinct CDR3 sequences, roughly 7.9% occurring once. Specimen: PBMCs from blood, collected less than 25 months after vaccination. The receptors come from a man between 50 and 75 years old who received an inactivated influenza vaccine.

The table lists this clonotype with a few counts. The rearrangement joins TRBV5-1 to TRBJ1-5, with 7 bases matching TRBD1. The CDR3 is 13 amino acids. Trimming cost V 5 bases and J 5 bases; bases outside gene matches: 4. Per germline, CDR1 SGHRS and CDR2 YFSETQ. The CDR3 DNA follows: TGCGCCAGCAGTAAGGGGGCCGATCAGCCCCAGCATTTT. Its translation is CASSKGADQPQHF. Full variable domain (missing parts from reference TRBV5-1 and TRBJ1-5): KAGVTQTPRYLIKTRGQQVTLSCSPISGHRSVSWYQQTPGQGLQFLFEYFSETQRNKGNFPGRFSGRQFSNSRSEMNVSTLELGDSALYLCASSKGADQPQHFGDGTRLSIL.

The chain carries TRBV6-5 and TRBJ2-7; D is uncertain. Germline CDR1 MNHEY, CDR2 SVGAGI. The ends were cut back, 6 bases at V and 6 bases at J, with 12 bases in the middle. This CDR3 comprises 12 residues. The CDR3 loop is CASSQVQSEQYF. CDR3 nucleotide sequence: TGTGCCAGCAGCCAAGTCCAGTCCGAGCAGTACTTC.

The rearrangement uses TRBV12-3 or TRBV12-4 and TRBJ2-7; 8 bases line up with TRBD1. Trimming took 4 bases from V and 2 from J; bases not matched to a gene: 7. The CDR3 totals 15 residues. The CDR3 region is CASSWGTGKTYEQYF. The CDR3 coding sequence is TGTGCCAGCAGTTGGGGGACAGGAAAGACCTACGAGCAGTACTTC.

This chain uses TRBV24-1 with TRBJ2-2, with TRBD1 identical over 10 bases. With V trimmed by 4 bases and J by 4 bases, 5 bases remained unmatched. The CDR3 extends over 16 amino acids. From germline, CDR1 is KGHDR and CDR2 SFDVKD. CDR3 nucleotides: TGTGCCACCAGTGAACCAGGACAGGGGGTCACCGGGGAGCTGTTTTTT. Residues: CATSEPGQGVTGELFF.

V is TRBV6-2 or TRBV6-3 and J is TRBJ2-1; D is undetermined. CDR1 MNHEY and CDR2 SVGEGT come from the germline V gene. This CDR3 is 13 amino acids long. V lost 0 bases and J 12 bases, leaving 12 bases between the germline ends. The CDR3 DNA follows: TGTGCCAGCAGTTACTCCCCCCGCGAAGGGCAGTTCTTC. Its protein product is CASSYSPREGQFF.

This clonotype was detected many times. J is TRBJ2-1 and V is TRBV27, with a possible D match to TRBD1 (6 bases). V was shortened by 2 bases and J by 9 bases, with 23 bases between the two germline ends. The V gene's germline CDR1 is MNHEY and CDR2 SMNVEV (reference sequence). The CDR3 has 17 amino acids. DNA for the CDR3: TGTGCCAGCAGTTTAAACCCCTTTAAGGCAGGGGTGGGTGAGCAGTTCTTC. This translates into CASSLNPFKAGVGEQFF.

This clonotype was observed many times. One end of the junction does not line up with germline, which may come from a read error. The chain couples TRBV5-1 to TRBJ2-3; no definite D call. The CDR3 length is 13 residues. Germline CDR1 and CDR2: SGHRS and YFSETQ. The CDR3 protein is CASSLSSTDTQYF. CDR3 nucleotides: TGTGCCAGCAGCTTAAGCAGCACAGATACGCAGTATTTT. The entire variable domain, with the rest obtained from reference TRBV5-1 and TRBJ2-3, is as follows: KAGVTQTPRYLIKTRGQQVTLSCSPISGHRSVSWYQQTPGQGLQFLFEYFSETQRNKGNFPGRFSGRQFSNSRSEMNVSTLELGDSALYLCASSLSSTDTQYFGPGTRLTVL.

The CDR3 region is CSARESSGANVLTF. The CDR3 DNA is TGCAGTGCTAGAGAGAGCTCTGGGGCCAACGTCCTGACTTTC. The chain joins TRBV20-1 to TRBJ2-6; no reliable D call. The CDR3 totals 14 residues. Germline V gene lookup returns CDR1 DFQATT and CDR2 SNEGSKA (reference sequence). Trimming pared 0 bases from V and 0 bases from J, leaving 3 bases between.

This clonotype appeared many times. The chain carries TRBV7-2 and TRBJ2-3; weak D call: TRBD2 (6 bases). The CDR3 extends over 12 amino acids. The germline CDR1 and CDR2 sequences are SGHTA and FQGNSA. V gave up 5 bases and J gave up 7 bases, with 10 bases separating them. CDR3 residues: CASSGGTNTQYF. The DNA of the CDR3 is TGTGCCAGCAGCGGCGGGACGAATACGCAGTATTTT.

In this sample, this clonotype turned up a few times. V gene TRBV28 combines with J gene TRBJ2-2; TRBD1 agrees at 7 bases. Germline values: CDR1 MDHEN, CDR2 SYDVKM. The CDR3 runs to 17 residues. Losses at the gene ends were 1 base for V and 6 bases for J; bases not matched to a gene: 11. The CDR3 region has the DNA TGTGCCAGCAGTTTATCTTGGGGACAGCGCTACTCCGGGGAGCTGTTTTTT. It translates to CASSLSWGQRYSGELFF.

V usage is TRBV3-1 and J usage is TRBJ2-3; D may be TRBD1 or TRBD2 (5 bases each). The CDR3 sequence is 15 residues long. In germline, CDR1 is LGHDT, CDR2 YNNKEL (reference sequence). Trimming left V 7 bases short and J 3 bases short, with 17 bases between. This CDR3 reads CASNSRGAGTDTQYF. CDR3 coding DNA: TGTGCCAGCAACTCGAGAGGGGCGGGTACAGATACGCAGTATTTT.

This clonotype has more than one count but fewer than ten. V is TRBV5-1 and J is TRBJ2-3; 9 nucleotides match TRBD1. Germline CDR1 and CDR2: SGHRS and YFSETQ. J gave up 5 bases and V 4 bases, and 11 bases lay outside the gene matches. The CDR3 extends over 16 amino acids. CDR3 protein: CASSPRTGDEEDTQYF. CDR3 nucleotides: TGCGCCAGCAGCCCAAGGACAGGGGATGAGGAAGATACGCAGTATTTT.

This clonotype has a handful of counts. J is TRBJ1-6 and V is TRBV7-2, with a possible D match to TRBD1 (6 bases). Deletions cut 5 bases from V and 9 bases from J, with 17 bases between. The germline gives CDR1 SGHTA, CDR2 FQGNSA. This CDR3 contains 15 residues. The CDR3 bases are TGTGCCAGCAGCCCCTTGGGGGGCGGGGGTTCACCCCTCCACTTT. Translated: CASSPLGGGGSPLHF.

The genes are TRBV20-1 and TRBJ2-3; 9 bases are a match to TRBD1. After removal of 3 bases from V and 3 bases from J, the junction contained 7 bases not matched to a gene. The CDR3 contains 15 residues. The germline V gene has CDR1 DFQATT and CDR2 SNEGSKA (reference sequence). CDR3 coding DNA: TGCAGTGCTAGGGCCGGGACAGGGCGTACAGATACGCAGTATTTT. It yields the protein CSARAGTGRTDTQYF.

This clonotype came up a few times. This rearrangement joins TRBV5-5 to TRBJ2-3; 10 bases agree with TRBD1. The CDR3 covers 15 residues. Germline-derived CDR1 and CDR2 are SGHKS and YYEKEE (reference sequence). The V segment lost 5 bases and the J segment 3 bases; nucleotides outside the gene matches: 6. CDR3 sequence: CASSLTGGLTDTQYF. Written as DNA, the CDR3 is TGTGCCAGCAGTCTGACAGGGGGCTTGACAGATACGCAGTATTTT. Full variable domain (rest looked up from reference TRBV5-5 and TRBJ2-3): DAGVTQSPTHLIKTRGQQVTLRCSPISGHKSVSWYQQVLGQGPQFIFQYYEKEERGRGNFPDRFSARQFPNYSSELNVNALLLGDSALYLCASSLTGGLTDTQYFGPGTRLTVL.

This clonotype was picked up a small number of times. The chain employs TRBV4-3 and TRBJ1-2; D remains unclear. Germline V CDR1 and CDR2: LGHNA, YSLEER. Trimming left V 1 base short and J 5 bases short, with 11 bases between. The CDR3 loop spans 14 amino acids. In nucleotides, the CDR3 is TGCGCCAGCAGCCAAGTGCCACTCGGTTATGGCTACACCTTC. Residues: CASSQVPLGYGYTF.

The rearrangement joins TRBV20-1 to TRBJ1-6; a weak D match, TRBD1 (6 bases). Germline V gene sequence: CDR1 DFQATT, CDR2 SNEGSKA (reference sequence). V dropped 6 bases and J dropped 2 bases, with 17 bases sitting between them. The CDR3 has 16 residues. In DNA, the CDR3 is TGCAGTGCAAGGGGGGGGGGAGTGCCCTATAATTCACCCCTCCACTTT. Its translation is CSARGGGVPYNSPLHF.

The genes are TRBV5-1 and TRBJ2-1; the match to TRBD2 covers 8 bases. The CDR3 has 15 residues. The ends lost 2 bases at V and 2 bases at J; junction bases unmatched: 3. The V gene's germline CDR1 is SGHRS and CDR2 YFSETQ. The CDR3 sequence: CASSFSLAAYNEQFF. CDR3 coding DNA: TGCGCCAGCAGCTTTTCACTAGCGGCCTACAATGAGCAGTTCTTC. Together with reference TRBV5-1 and TRBJ2-1, the CDR3 gives the full variable domain: KAGVTQTPRYLIKTRGQQVTLSCSPISGHRSVSWYQQTPGQGLQFLFEYFSETQRNKGNFPGRFSGRQFSNSRSEMNVSTLELGDSALYLCASSFSLAAYNEQFFGPGTRLTVL.

The genes are TRBV12-3 or TRBV12-4 and TRBJ1-5; D remains unclear. The CDR3 covers 15 residues. The V and J ends lost 1 base and 2 bases respectively, with 9 bases between them. CDR3 sequence (DNA): TGTGCCAGCAGTTTAGAACGGACTCGCAATCAGCCCCAGCATTTT. Amino acids: CASSLERTRNQPQHF.

This rearrangement joins TRBV20-1 to TRBJ2-2, with 12 bases fitting TRBD2. Germline-derived CDR1 and CDR2 are DFQATT and SNEGSKA (reference sequence). The CDR3 totals 15 residues. The J segment lost 6 bases and the V segment lost 6 bases, leaving 8 bases of the junction unmatched. CDR3 protein: CSARTSGMRAGELFF. CDR3 nucleotides: TGCAGTGCCCGGACTAGCGGGATGAGAGCCGGGGAGCTGTTTTTT.

This clonotype was recorded at least ten times. V gene TRBV7-6 combines with J gene TRBJ2-2; D ambiguous. Germline-derived CDR1 and CDR2 are SGHVS and FNYEAQ. CDR3 size: 17 residues. V was cut by 3 bases and J by 0 bases, with 14 bases left in between. The DNA of the CDR3 is TGTGCCAGCAGCTTTGGCGTCGATCGGCCGAACACCGGGGAGCTGTTTTTT. Translation gives CASSFGVDRPNTGELFF.

This clonotype was found many times. V gene TRBV29-1 combines with J gene TRBJ2-1; 7 bases agree with TRBD2. The CDR3 covers 16 residues. Germline V gene sequence: CDR1 SQVTM, CDR2 ANQGSEA. V was pared by 4 bases and J by 5 bases, with 14 bases of the junction left unmatched. CDR3 residues: CSVGGGLFAGHNEQFF. As DNA, the CDR3 is TGCAGCGTTGGGGGGGGACTTTTCGCCGGGCACAATGAGCAGTTCTTC.

With respect to this clonotype: A much larger clonotype is one base distant, so this may be a read error. This sequence joins TRBV7-9 and TRBJ2-3; D gene unclear. Germline CDR1 reads SEHNR; CDR2 reads FQNEAQ (reference sequence). CDR3 length: 14 residues. V dropped 0 bases and J dropped 2 bases, with 6 bases sitting between them. CDR3 coding DNA: TGTGCCAGCAGCTTAGCGTACACCACAGATACGCAGTATTTT. As protein: CASSLAYTTDTQYF.